This TCR beta chain comes out of a study of OX40 agonist ivuxolimab in advanced cancers. Looking at the study overall: The drug used for patients, ivuxolimab, was an agonistic anti-OX40 (CD134) antibody.

Assay: immunoSEQ multiplex PCR; the TCRdb copy retains only in-frame clones and omits some. Of tens of thousands of clones in the sample, 81% were seen once. Trimming shortened V by 0 bases and J by 8 bases, and 13 bases separated the two germline ends. Germline loops: CDR1 MNHNS, CDR2 SASEGT. The CDR3 extends over 15 amino acids. This clonotype originated in an adult with an advanced solid tumor such as melanoma, head and neck, liver or kidney cancer. The V gene is TRBV6-1, the J gene TRBJ1-4, with D hard to call. The sequencing used CD4+ or CD8+ T cells sorted from blood, collected in a trial of the OX40 agonist ivuxolimab. The CDR3 loop reads CASSEARRVVEKLFF. In DNA form, the CDR3 reads TGTGCCAGCAGTGAAGCTCGGAGGGTGGTAGAAAAACTGTTTTTT.